These 10 T cell receptor beta chains came from one sample sequenced in a study of blood T cell repertoires in COVID-19. Generated by immunoSEQ multiplex PCR, the TCRdb table keeps only in-frame clones and is missing some. This sample has about 160,000 clones, with approximately 81% found just once. Sequencing input: PBMCs or T cells enriched from blood (not recorded which). These receptors all come from a woman aged 40 to 55 with acute COVID-19.

The chain combines TRBV5-6 with TRBJ1-6; 7 bases are shared with TRBD1. From germline, CDR1 is SGHDT and CDR2 YYEEEE. The CDR3 contains 14 residues. Trimming took 4 bases from V and 12 from J; bases not matched to a gene: 10. Here the CDR3 DNA reads TGTGCCAGCAGCCTTCGGCCCCAGGGGGGACCCCTCCACTTT. This encodes CASSLRPQGGPLHF.

The V and J genes are TRBV7-9 and TRBJ2-7; D remains ambiguous. This CDR3 is built from 12 residues. Per germline, CDR1 SEHNR and CDR2 FQNEAQ (reference sequence). The V end lost 9 bases, the J end lost 4 bases, and 13 bases lay between the germline ends. This CDR3 is CASSASWYEQYF. The CDR3 DNA sequence: TGTGCCAGTTCCGCTAGTTGGTACGAGCAGTACTTC. Full variable domain (missing parts from reference TRBV7-9 and TRBJ2-7): DTGVSQNPRHKITKRGQNVTFRCDPISEHNRLYWYRQTLGQGPEFLTYFQNEAQLEKSRLLSDRFSAERPKGSFSTLEIQRTEQGDSAMYLCASSASWYEQYFGPGTRLTVT.

CDR3 in amino acids: CASSRAERGLGEQYV. CDR3 bases: TGTGCCAGCAGCAGAGCGGAGAGAGGTCTAGGGGAGCAGTACGTC. The chain couples TRBV11-2 to TRBJ2-7, with D perhaps matching TRBD2 (5 bases). CDR3 length: 15 residues. Germline assignment: CDR1 SGHAT and CDR2 FQNNGV. V was trimmed by 5 bases and J by 7 bases, leaving 21 bases between them.

This clone came up once. V is TRBV5-1 and J is TRBJ2-1, with 7 bases fitting TRBD1. CDR1 and CDR2 (germline): SGHRS, YFSETQ. The CDR3 covers 14 residues. The J segment lost 9 bases and the V segment lost 2 bases, leaving 8 bases of the junction unmatched. The CDR3 DNA follows: TGCGCCAGCAGCTTAGAGGACAGGTTAGGTGAGCAGTTCTTC. Encoded protein: CASSLEDRLGEQFF.

The genes are TRBV6-5 and TRBJ1-1; 7 bases are shared with TRBD1. The ends lost 6 bases at V and 4 bases at J; junction bases unmatched: 5. This CDR3 region has 13 residues. Germline V gene sequence: CDR1 MNHEY, CDR2 SVGAGI. In DNA form, the CDR3 reads TGTGCCAGCAGATGGGACAGCTTCACTGAAGCTTTCTTT. Encoded protein: CASRWDSFTEAFF.

The chain carries TRBV9 and TRBJ2-7, with D perhaps TRBD1 (5 bases). CDR1 is SGDLS, CDR2 YYNGEE, per germline. Trimming removed 4 bases from V and 3 bases from J, with 32 bases in between. The CDR3 extends over 20 amino acids. The CDR3 region is CASSSRGTKSPPQTIYEQYV. CDR3 bases: TGTGCCAGCAGCTCAAGGGGAACTAAGTCTCCGCCGCAGACGATCTACGAGCAGTACGTC.

The chain links TRBV14 to TRBJ1-1; a weak D match, TRBD1 (5 bases). The CDR3 covers 14 residues. V gave up 1 base and J gave up 3 bases, with 9 bases separating them. Germline values: CDR1 SGHDN, CDR2 FVKESK. CDR3: CASSQAGLDTEAFF. The DNA of the CDR3 is TGTGCCAGCAGCCAAGCAGGGTTAGACACTGAAGCTTTCTTT.

The J gene is TRBJ2-1, the V gene TRBV10-1; D possibly corresponds to TRBD2 (5 bases). This CDR3 contains 13 residues. Trimming pared 4 bases from V and 5 bases from J, leaving 9 bases between. Germline CDR1 is WNHNN and CDR2 is SYGVQD (reference sequence). Here the CDR3 reads CASSGGSDNEQFF. CDR3 coding DNA: TGCGCCAGCAGTGGTGGGAGCGACAATGAGCAGTTCTTC.

CDR3 amino acids: CASTQLAGGYNEQFF. In DNA form, the CDR3 reads TGTGCCAGCACCCAGTTAGCGGGAGGATACAATGAGCAGTTCTTC. The chain joins TRBV27 to TRBJ2-1, with 10 bases aligning to TRBD2. Germline values: CDR1 MNHEY, CDR2 SMNVEV (reference sequence). V trimming: 7 bases; J trimming: 4 bases; junction bases outside the gene matches: 7. The CDR3 covers 15 residues.

The sample holds a few counts of this clone. The chain employs TRBV7-6 and TRBJ2-7; 8 nucleotides match TRBD1. Germline trimming cut 4 bases from V and 5 bases from J; bases unmatched to any gene: 10. This CDR3 is 15 amino acids long. Per germline, CDR1 SGHVS and CDR2 FNYEAQ. This chain's CDR3 is CASSSGETGVHEQYF. CDR3 nucleotide sequence: TGTGCCAGCAGCTCCGGGGAGACAGGGGTTCACGAGCAGTACTTC.